A single sample is the source of the 31 T cell receptor beta chains below, sequenced in a study of blood T cell repertoires in COVID-19 (dated by TCRdb to about 2020). Receptor amplification or capture employed the immunoSEQ multiplex PCR assay. As stored in TCRdb, this immuneACCESS dataset retains in-frame rearrangements with V and J assigned. A fraction of the clones does not appear; measured against another copy, unresolved V genes explain less than half of the discrepancy, and the remainder lacks a known reason. The sample yields 150,000 or so clones; roughly 80% were counted once. The ten largest clones represent less than 4% of the sample. Sequenced: peripheral blood. The receptors stem from an older woman with acute or convalescent COVID-19.

J is TRBJ2-7 and V is TRBV11-1; 7 nucleotides match TRBD2. Trimming removed 7 bases from V and 6 bases from J; junction bases left unmatched: 15. Per germline, CDR1 SGHAT and CDR2 FQDESV (reference sequence). This CDR3 has 15 residues. Written as DNA, the CDR3 is TGTGCCAGCACCGGACTAGTCGCTACTGCCGGCGAGCAGTACTTC. It codes for CASTGLVATAGEQYF.

J is TRBJ2-1 and V is TRBV29-1, with 11 bases aligning to TRBD2. Germline V gene lookup returns CDR1 SQVTM and CDR2 ANQGSEA. The ends lost 4 bases at V and 7 bases at J; junction bases unmatched: 9. The CDR3 consists of 15 residues. The CDR3 sequence: CSVGLTSGVRNEQFF. DNA for the CDR3: TGCAGCGTTGGCCTGACTAGCGGGGTCCGGAATGAGCAGTTCTTC.

CDR3 loop: CATSETSGSYEQFF. CDR3 DNA sequence: TGTGCCACCAGTGAGACTAGCGGGAGCTATGAGCAGTTCTTC. The rearrangement links TRBV24-1 to TRBJ2-1; 12 bases map to TRBD2. The CDR3 is 14 amino acids. The germline CDR1 and CDR2 sequences are KGHDR and SFDVKD. The V segment lost 4 bases and the J segment 8 bases; nucleotides outside the gene matches: 2.

This sequence joins TRBV11-3 and TRBJ2-7, with D unresolved. Germline V lookup: CDR1 SGHNT, CDR2 YENEEA. The CDR3 has 11 amino acids. The ends were cut back, 5 bases at V and 6 bases at J, with 8 bases in the middle. The CDR3 region has the DNA TGTGCCAGCAGCCTAATTGGCGAGCAGTACTTC. Translation: CASSLIGEQYF.

This rearrangement joins TRBV4-3 to TRBJ1-3; D is perhaps TRBD1 (5 bases). With 1 base removed from V and 1 base from J, the gap between germline ends came to 11 bases. Per the germline V gene, CDR1 is LGHNA and CDR2 is YSLEER. This CDR3 contains 16 residues. The CDR3 protein is CASSQGGVGSGNTIYF. The CDR3 DNA follows: TGCGCCAGCAGCCAAGGGGGGGTGGGATCTGGAAACACCATATATTTT.

The chain employs TRBV19 and TRBJ1-6, with 7 bases that match TRBD1. CDR1 and CDR2 (germline): LNHDA, SQIVND (reference sequence). Losses at the gene ends were 6 bases for V and 7 bases for J; bases not matched to a gene: 9. The CDR3 is made up of 15 amino acids. CDR3 loop: CASSETGTENSPLHF. The CDR3, as DNA: TGTGCCAGTAGCGAGACCGGGACAGAGAATTCACCCCTCCACTTT.

This chain joins TRBV10-3 and TRBJ2-1; 10 bases map to TRBD1. The V gene's germline CDR1 is ENHRY and CDR2 SYGVKD. Trimming at V came to 6 bases and at J to 8 bases, leaving 1 base not matched to a gene. The CDR3 runs to 12 residues. CDR3 region: CAIRGQGYEQFF. The CDR3 DNA reads as TGTGCCATCAGGGGACAGGGGTATGAGCAGTTCTTC.

This clone was seen only a few times. The CDR3 loop is CASSILGSPSSGRTNEQFF. CDR3 in DNA: TGTGCCAGTAGTATATTAGGGTCCCCTTCTAGCGGGAGAACCAATGAGCAGTTCTTC. The chain combines TRBV19 with TRBJ2-1, with 10 nucleotides matching TRBD2. V gave up 2 bases and J gave up 6 bases; unmatched junction bases: 16. Germline CDR1 is LNHDA and CDR2 is SQIVND (reference sequence). CDR3 size: 19 residues. Full variable domain (outside the CDR3, taken from reference TRBV19 and TRBJ2-1): DGGITQSPKYLFRKEGQNVTLSCEQNLNHDAMYWYRQDPGQGLRLIYYSQIVNDFQKGDIAEGYSVSREKKESFPLTVTSAQKNPTAFYLCASSILGSPSSGRTNEQFFGPGTRLTVL.

The V and J genes are TRBV27 and TRBJ2-1, with TRBD2 identical over 8 bases. The CDR3 contains 16 residues. Germline values: CDR1 MNHEY, CDR2 SMNVEV (reference sequence). The junction had 4 bases not matched to a gene; V was cut back by 1 base and J by 2 bases. CDR3 nucleotide sequence: TGTGCCAGCAGTTTATTCGGGACTAGTCCCTACAATGAGCAGTTCTTC. Residues: CASSLFGTSPYNEQFF.

The V and J genes are TRBV7-9 and TRBJ1-2; the match to TRBD1 covers 7 bases. CDR1 and CDR2 (germline): SEHNR, FQNEAQ (reference sequence). Trimming at V came to 5 bases and at J to 5 bases, leaving 11 bases not matched to a gene. This CDR3 is 15 amino acids long. CDR3 region: CASSPGGRALYGYTF. DNA of the CDR3: TGTGCCAGCAGCCCAGGGGGTCGGGCCTTGTATGGCTACACCTTC.

This clone was picked up one time. The rearrangement joins TRBV19 to TRBJ2-7; D is perhaps TRBD2 (6 bases). Per germline, CDR1 LNHDA and CDR2 SQIVND (reference sequence). V lost 4 bases and J lost 4, with 20 bases in between. The CDR3 is 16 amino acids. For the CDR3, the DNA is TGTGCCAGTAGTAGGGGGGTTCCGGGACTCCAATACGAGCAGTACTTC. Its translation: CASSRGVPGLQYEQYF.

The chain is built from TRBV5-1 and TRBJ2-7; 9 nucleotides match TRBD2. CDR1 is SGHRS and CDR2 is YFSETQ in the germline V gene. This CDR3 comprises 15 residues. J lost 2 bases, V lost 4 bases, and 7 bases had no gene match. The CDR3 sequence: CASSQGLARTYEQYF. CDR3 coding DNA: TGCGCCAGCAGCCAAGGACTAGCGCGAACCTACGAGCAGTACTTC.

This chain uses TRBV5-4 with TRBJ1-3; tentative D call: TRBD1 (6 bases). The CDR3 extends over 15 amino acids. Trimming took off 4 bases at V and 2 bases at J, with 13 bases between the two ends. Germline loops: CDR1 SGHNT, CDR2 YYREEE (reference sequence). CDR3 in DNA: TGTGCCAGCAGCAACCCCTCAGGGGCTGGAAACACCATATATTTT. Amino acid sequence: CASSNPSGAGNTIYF.

V and J are TRBV28 and TRBJ2-7; TRBD1 is a possible D gene (7 bases). CDR3 length: 14 amino acids. Trimming removed 2 bases at V and 4 bases at J, with 12 bases between. Germline CDR1 is MDHEN and CDR2 is SYDVKM. The CDR3 region is CASSLNQGGYEQYF. For the CDR3, the DNA is TGTGCCAGCAGTTTAAACCAGGGGGGTTACGAGCAGTACTTC.

The CDR3 DNA reads TGTGCCAGCAGCAAAAAGACGGGACTAGGGGTCCACGAGCAGTACTTC. This translates into CASSKKTGLGVHEQYF. This chain links TRBV3-1 (or the pseudogene TRBV3-2) with TRBJ2-7, with TRBD2 matching over 8 bases. Germline V gene data show CDR1 as LGHDT and CDR2 as YNNKEL (reference sequence). With 5 bases clipped from V and 5 bases from J, the junction kept 14 bases outside the gene matches. The CDR3 has 16 residues.

This chain links TRBV7-8 with TRBJ1-1; D is uncertain. In germline, CDR1 is SGHVS, CDR2 FQNEAQ. The CDR3 is 14 amino acids. The germline V and J ends were trimmed by 7 bases and 1 base, with 13 bases remaining between them. The chain's CDR3 is CASTPTGSNTEAFF. The CDR3 bases are TGTGCCAGCACCCCCACCGGTTCGAACACTGAAGCTTTCTTT.

This clone was seen a handful of times. DNA for the CDR3: TGTGCCAGCAGCTCCCGCAAGGAGTTTGGCGAACCCCATTCCGAAGCTTTCTTT. Its translation is CASSSRKEFGEPHSEAFF. The chain couples TRBV7-9 to TRBJ1-1; no clear D gene. Per germline, CDR1 SEHNR and CDR2 FQNEAQ (reference sequence). The V gene lost 4 bases and the J gene lost 8 bases, with 29 bases spanning the gap. This CDR3 is built from 18 residues.

The chain employs TRBV6-1 and TRBJ2-7; D perhaps matches TRBD2 (7 bases). The CDR3 runs to 17 residues. V gave up 0 bases and J gave up 3 bases, with 18 bases separating them. Germline values: CDR1 MNHNS, CDR2 SASEGT. CDR3 nucleotide sequence: TGTGCCAGCAGTGAAGCGTTCGTTGCGGGGGCAATCTACGAGCAGTACTTC. It is translated as CASSEAFVAGAIYEQYF.

V is TRBV9 and J is TRBJ2-7; D is perhaps TRBD2 (6 bases). Trimming removed 3 bases at V and 7 bases at J, with 11 bases between. In germline, CDR1 is SGDLS, CDR2 YYNGEE. The CDR3 extends over 12 amino acids. Here the CDR3 reads CASSGPGGEQYF. Here the CDR3 DNA reads TGTGCCAGCAGCGGGCCTGGGGGGGAGCAGTACTTC.

A note on this clone: The junction departs from the called germline gene at one end, perhaps through a read error. Within the sample, other DNA sequences also encode this same CDR3. This sequence joins TRBV5-4 and TRBJ1-1, with 9 nucleotides matching TRBD1. CDR1 is SGHNT, CDR2 YYREEE, per germline (reference sequence). The CDR3 sequence is 13 residues long. DNA of the CDR3: TGTGCCAGCAGCCTGGGACAGGGCCCTGAAGCCTTCTTT. This codes for CASSLGQGPEAFF.

V and J are TRBV6-5 and TRBJ1-4; weak D call: TRBD1 (6 bases). Germline V gene sequence: CDR1 MNHEY, CDR2 SVGAGI. Trimming took off 7 bases at V and 4 bases at J, with 13 bases between the two ends. The CDR3 spans 14 residues. CDR3 nucleotide sequence: TGTGCCAGCAAGTATGACAGGAGTAATGAAAAACTGTTTTTT. As protein: CASKYDRSNEKLFF.

The rearrangement links TRBV28 to TRBJ1-5; 7 bases are a match to TRBD1. Looked up from germline, CDR1 is MDHEN and CDR2 is SYDVKM. Trimming took 3 bases from V and 3 from J; bases not matched to a gene: 5. This CDR3 has 15 amino acids. DNA for the CDR3: TGTGCCAGCAGTTTGCGGACAGGAGTCAATCAGCCCCAGCATTTT. It translates to CASSLRTGVNQPQHF.

The chain has TRBV27 and TRBJ2-4; maybe TRBD2 (6 bases). Trimming took 7 bases from V and 7 from J, leaving 11 bases between them. Germline V gene sequence: CDR1 MNHEY, CDR2 SMNVEV (reference sequence). The CDR3 runs to 12 residues. CDR3 sequence: CASTSVENIQYF. The CDR3 DNA reads as TGTGCCAGCACTAGCGTCGAGAACATTCAGTACTTC.

The rearrangement uses TRBV19 and TRBJ2-7, with TRBD1 as a possible D gene (6 bases). Germline V gene data show CDR1 as LNHDA and CDR2 as SQIVND (reference sequence). The ends were cut back, 10 bases at V and 0 bases at J, with 13 bases in the middle. CDR3 size: 13 residues. The CDR3 bases are TGTGCCACTACCAGGGACAACTCCTACGAGCAGTACTTC. Amino acids: CATTRDNSYEQYF.

V usage is TRBV6-1 and J usage is TRBJ1-4; 8 nucleotides match TRBD1. V was clipped by 3 bases and J by 8 bases; unmatched bases: 5. Germline V gives CDR1 MNHNS, CDR2 SASEGT. The CDR3 runs 14 residues. The chain's CDR3 is CASSETGEGEKLFF. CDR3 nucleotides: TGTGCCAGCAGTGAGACAGGGGAGGGGGAAAAACTGTTTTTT.

The V gene is TRBV7-2, the J gene TRBJ1-5; 7 nucleotides align to TRBD1. The CDR3 runs to 13 residues. V lost 5 bases and J lost 4; bases outside the gene matches: 2. Germline values: CDR1 SGHTA, CDR2 FQGNSA. The CDR3 DNA sequence: TGTGCCAGCAGCATACAGGGGAATCAGCCCCAGCATTTT. This gives the protein CASSIQGNQPQHF. Full variable domain (missing parts from reference TRBV7-2 and TRBJ1-5): GAGVSQSPSNKVTEKGKDVELRCDPISGHTALYWYRQSLGQGLEFLIYFQGNSAPDKSGLPSDRFSAERTGGSVSTLTIQRTQQEDSAVYLCASSIQGNQPQHFGDGTRLSIL.

The chain carries TRBV5-4 and TRBJ2-5; possible D gene TRBD1, 6 bases. Germline V gives CDR1 SGHNT, CDR2 YYREEE (reference sequence). The CDR3 covers 15 residues. The ends were cut back, 5 bases at V and 1 base at J, with 15 bases in the middle. This CDR3 reads CASSRSRDTQETQYF. The CDR3 DNA reads TGTGCCAGCAGTCGGTCCCGGGACACCCAAGAGACCCAGTACTTC.

The chain links TRBV2 to TRBJ2-7, with TRBD1 matching over 8 bases. This CDR3 spans 13 amino acids. V lost 7 bases to trimming and J lost 3 bases; unmatched junction nucleotides: 5. Germline CDR1 and CDR2: SNHLY and FYNNEI. The CDR3 here is CASKLTGDYEQYF. CDR3 coding DNA: TGTGCCAGCAAATTGACAGGGGACTACGAGCAGTACTTC.

Here the CDR3 DNA reads TGTGCCAGTCGGCTAGGTGCTTACGAGCAGTACTTC. Its translation is CASRLGAYEQYF. The V call is TRBV3-1 (or the pseudogene TRBV3-2), the J call TRBJ2-7; D is unclear. The V end lost 9 bases, the J end lost 4 bases, and 13 bases lay between the germline ends. CDR1 and CDR2 (germline): LGHDT, YNNKEL (reference sequence). CDR3 length equals 12 residues.

The rearrangement links TRBV6-6 to TRBJ1-1, with D perhaps TRBD1 (5 bases). The CDR3 contains 14 residues. The ends were cut back, 7 bases at V and 1 base at J, with 13 bases in the middle. Germline V gene sequence: CDR1 MNHNY, CDR2 SVGAGI (reference sequence). The CDR3 sequence is CASTPAGGNTEAFF. The CDR3 coding sequence is TGTGCCAGCACACCAGCGGGGGGGAACACTGAAGCTTTCTTT.

J is TRBJ1-3 and V is TRBV2; TRBD1 matches at 7 bases. The CDR3 covers 20 residues. The germline V gene encodes CDR1 SNHLY and CDR2 FYNNEI. V was pared by 5 bases and J by 0 bases, with 19 bases of the junction left unmatched. CDR3 coding DNA: TGTGCCAGCAGTAAAATCCGGGACAGACTATTAACGAACTCTGGAAACACCATATATTTT. This translates into CASSKIRDRLLTNSGNTIYF.